This T cell receptor beta chain was captured in a study of chemoradiotherapy in HPV16-positive cancers. This clone appeared a few times. CDR3 size: 15 residues. V was trimmed by 4 bases and J by 0 bases, leaving 12 bases between them. Per the germline V gene, CDR1 is SGHDN and CDR2 is FVKESK. The data were produced by immunoSEQ multiplex PCR, yet TCRdb's version contains in-frame clones alone and is incomplete. Among over 6,500 clones listed, roughly two thirds were seen once. The sample here was tumor tissue, taken from a patient who underwent chemoradiotherapy. The chain uses TRBV14 and TRBJ1-2; no reliable D call. This TCR came from a human donor with HPV-associated anogenital cancer. CDR3 nucleotides: TGTGCCAGCAGCCCCGCCGTAGGACCTAACTATGGCTACACCTTC. Its protein product is CASSPAVGPNYGYTF.